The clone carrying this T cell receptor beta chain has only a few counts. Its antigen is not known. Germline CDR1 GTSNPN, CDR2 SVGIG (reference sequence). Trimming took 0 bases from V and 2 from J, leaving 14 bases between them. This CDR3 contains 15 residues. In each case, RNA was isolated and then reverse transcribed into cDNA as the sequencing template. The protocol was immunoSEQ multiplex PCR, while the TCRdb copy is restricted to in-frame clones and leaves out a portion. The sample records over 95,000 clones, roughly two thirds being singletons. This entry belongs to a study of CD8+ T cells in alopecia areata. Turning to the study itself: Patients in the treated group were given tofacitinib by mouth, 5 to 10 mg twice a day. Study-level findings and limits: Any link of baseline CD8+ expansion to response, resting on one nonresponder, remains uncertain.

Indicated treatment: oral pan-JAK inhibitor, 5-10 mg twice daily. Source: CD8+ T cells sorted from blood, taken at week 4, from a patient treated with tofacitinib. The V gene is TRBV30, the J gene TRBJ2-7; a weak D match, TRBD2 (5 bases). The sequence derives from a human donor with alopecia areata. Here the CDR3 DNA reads TGTGCCTGGAGTGTCTCTTACAGACTACCCTACGAGCAGTACTTC. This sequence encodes CAWSVSYRLPYEQYF.